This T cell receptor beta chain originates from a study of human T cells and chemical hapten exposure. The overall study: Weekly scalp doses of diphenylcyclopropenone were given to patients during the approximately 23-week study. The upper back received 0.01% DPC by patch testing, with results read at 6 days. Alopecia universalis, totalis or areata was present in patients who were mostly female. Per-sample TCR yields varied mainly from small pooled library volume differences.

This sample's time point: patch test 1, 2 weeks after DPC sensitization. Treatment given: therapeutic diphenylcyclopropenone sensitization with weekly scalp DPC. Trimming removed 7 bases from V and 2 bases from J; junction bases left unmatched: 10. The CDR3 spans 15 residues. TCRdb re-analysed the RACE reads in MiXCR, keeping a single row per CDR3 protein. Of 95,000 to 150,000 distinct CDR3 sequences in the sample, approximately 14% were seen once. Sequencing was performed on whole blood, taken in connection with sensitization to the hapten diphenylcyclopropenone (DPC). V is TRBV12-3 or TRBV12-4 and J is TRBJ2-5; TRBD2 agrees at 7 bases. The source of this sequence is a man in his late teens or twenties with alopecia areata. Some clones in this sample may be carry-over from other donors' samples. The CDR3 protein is CASNQAGKGQETQYF. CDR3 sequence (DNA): TGTGCCAGCAACCAAGCGGGGAAGGGGCAAGAGACCCAGTACTTC.